The entry below gives a single T cell receptor (beta chain) sequence along with its context. Among Cohort 3 donors, those recovered had two negative PCRs, clearance, or symptom resolution. Original processing notes: The authors estimated nucleated cell counts from reference gene primer amplification. Sequencing used immunoSEQ multiplex PCR; TCRdb keeps in-frame clones, though not all of them. V and J calls and clone size are those listed in that table; D and trimming were worked out from the DNA. The table records about 330,000 clones, around nine tenths of them present only once. This CDR3 has 15 residues. V gave up 3 bases and J gave up 6 bases; unmatched junction bases: 13. CDR1 and CDR2 from the germline V gene are DFQATT and SNEGSKA (reference sequence). The data stem from a study of blood T cell repertoires in COVID-19. For the study at large: Samples came from the United States, Italy and Spain, spanning acute and convalescent COVID-19. PBMCs, B-cell-depleted T cells, or T cells were the source of the cDNA or gDNA that made up the material.

This chain links TRBV20-1 with TRBJ2-7; 8 nucleotides line up with TRBD2. The sample was PBMCs or T cells enriched from blood (not recorded which). The TCR comes from a man aged 30 to 39 who had recovered from COVID-19. The CDR3 region has the DNA TGCAGTGCTAGTCCGAGGGGTAGCGGGGCTGGCGAGCAGTACTTC. Residues: CSASPRGSGAGEQYF.